This T cell receptor (beta chain) was profiled in a study of T-cell memory formation after mild COVID-19 (dated by TCRdb to about 2021). At the level of the whole study: TCR sequence clusters from the two donors were found to be largely donor specific. The cohort comprised two young, previously healthy adult volunteers, one female and one male. Longitudinal TCRalpha and TCRbeta repertoire sequencing tracked T-cell clones expanding and contracting after mild COVID-19 in two donors. On the study overall, not on this receptor specifically: Clones contracting from day 15 to 85 had balanced CD4/CD8 phenotypes, while a second wave expanding from day 15 to 37 was biased towards CD4+. Only a couple of mild cases were covered in the study, and larger cohorts including severe cases with pre-infection samples were considered necessary. Some responding clones were detected in pre-infection memory, suggesting pre-existing cross-reactive memory T cells joined the SARS-CoV-2 response. SARS-CoV-2 specificity of the second-wave clones peaking on day 37 was not confirmed. Contracting CD4+ clones were located mainly in the CM and EM memory subsets, whereas CD8+ clones were found to be enriched in EMRA.

Sequencing was performed on an Illumina NovaSeq 6000. TCRalpha and TCRbeta cDNA libraries were built by 5'RACE with constant-segment primers, adding sample barcodes and unique molecular identifiers. RNA was extracted from every sample with Trizol reagent. Amplification of the libraries took two PCR steps, and the second step added a second sample barcode plus Illumina TruSeq adapters. Libraries were sequenced on an Illumina NovaSeq with 2 x 150 bp paired-end reads. The paper's processing steps were these. With migec v1.2.7, reads were demultiplexed and then collapsed into UMI-guided consensus sequences. Using mixcr v2.1.11, UMI consensuses were aligned to TRA and TRB V and J templates and then assembled into clonotypes. Clonotypes were classified as expanded or contracted when called significant by both edgeR and NoisET, with noise models trained on biological replicates. edgeR calls used a false discovery rate-adjusted p below 0.01 and a log2 fold-change threshold of 1. As an exploratory analysis of dynamics, max-normalized trajectories of the 1000 most abundant clonotypes were examined with PCA combined with hierarchical clustering. Each responding clone was given a CD4 or CD8 phenotype based on the CD4+ and CD8+ repertoires, which had been sequenced separately. Using fastp trimming at Q25 and MiXCR clonotype assembly, TCRdb reanalyzed the public sequencing data and kept in-frame beta chains. For every CDR3 protein sequence, its rows merge into one entry that carries the most common genes and DNA. What appears here as the V and J calls and clone size reflects TCRdb's work, not the paper's. The sample table shows under 450,000 distinct CDR3 sequences, and 20% to 30% are seen once. In total, the top ten clones hold less than 15% of the sample.

Ficoll-Paque density gradient centrifugation was the method used to isolate PBMCs. Concerning this clonotype itself: Its antigen has not been determined. No base-level quality is on record; no much larger clone is a single base apart.

CDR1 and CDR2 (SEHNR, FQNEAQ) derive from the germline V gene (reference sequence). Relative to germline, V is 4 bases shorter and J is 1 base shorter, with 13 bases between their ends. CDR3 length: 15 amino acids, cysteine to phenylalanine. The only DNA kept is the CDR3, 45 bases in frame from the first base. The chain uses TRBV7-9 and TRBJ1-2, with no reliable assignment of the D segment. This clonotype was sampled from an adult woman who had mild COVID-19 (a few samples of this study predate the infection). The sample titles of this study are shuffled in the database, so cell type and time point are left out; the donor was told from shared clones. Sequencing was carried out using PBMCs or a T cell subset sorted from them (not recorded which). In nucleotide form, the sequence is TGTGCCAGCAGCTCGGGAGGCCTCTTTAACTATGGCTACACCTTC. Translation gives CASSSGGLFNYGYTF.